This TCR beta chain is from a study of T-cell reconstitution after alpha-beta-depleted transplantation in children. Study-level points and caveats: About two months after transplant, alpha-beta T cells reportedly came from several hundred expanded graft clones. At day 60, the high TCRbeta diversity found in some patients originated from recipient T cells and thymic progenitors that had survived.

About this clonotype: What it binds is unknown.

The authors prepared the TCRbeta library with unique molecular identifiers. TCRdb reprocessed the PCR reads with MiXCR, giving one entry per CDR3 protein. This sample has roughly 20,000 distinct CDR3 sequences, with around 13% found just once. The source is a female patient aged 2-9 years who had a stem cell transplant for congenital amegakaryocytic thrombocytopenia, so the T cells may come from the graft donor. Specimen: PBMCs, mostly from graft donor cells, collected 60 days after TCRalphabeta/CD19-depleted stem cell transplant.

CDR3 residues: CASSSRGRAAGELFF. CDR3 DNA: TGTGCCAGCAGCTCTAGAGGGAGGGCCGCTGGGGAGCTGTTTTTT. The rearrangement joins TRBV4-2 to TRBJ2-2; 7 bases align to TRBD2. The CDR3 sequence is 15 residues long. V trimming: 5 bases; J trimming: 8 bases; junction bases outside the gene matches: 11. Germline V gene lookup returns CDR1 LGHNA and CDR2 YNFKEQ.